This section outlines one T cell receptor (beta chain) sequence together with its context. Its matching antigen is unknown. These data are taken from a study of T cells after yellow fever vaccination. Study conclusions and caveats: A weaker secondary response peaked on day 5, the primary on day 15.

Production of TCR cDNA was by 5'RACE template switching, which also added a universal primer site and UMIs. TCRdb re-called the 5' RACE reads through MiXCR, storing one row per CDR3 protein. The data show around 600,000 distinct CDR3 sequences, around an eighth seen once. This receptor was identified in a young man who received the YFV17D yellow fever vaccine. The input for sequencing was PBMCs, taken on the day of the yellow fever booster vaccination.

The CDR3 here is CASSLWTSGRNEQFF. The CDR3 DNA sequence: TGTGCCAGCAGCTTATGGACTAGCGGGAGAAATGAGCAGTTCTTC. The rearrangement links TRBV7-9 to TRBJ2-1; 13 bases line up with TRBD2. Germline CDR1 reads SEHNR; CDR2 reads FQNEAQ (reference sequence). The length of the CDR3 is 15 residues. The V and J ends lost 2 bases and 7 bases, in that order; junction bases with no gene match: 2.